What follows is one T cell receptor beta chain and its context. The data originate from a study of blood T cells in healthy people across ages. Primed by a sample-barcoded 5' primer and a J-beta primer mix, a second PCR proceeded for about 6 to 12 cycles. Each cDNA molecule, via a template-switch adaptor with 12 random nucleotides, was tagged. Each CDR3 protein gets one entry after TCRdb re-called the 5' RACE reads with MiXCR. The table records some 750,000 distinct CDR3 sequences, 22% of them present only once. Sequenced sample: blood. The receptor's source is a man between 65 and 85 years old in good health.

The DNA for the CDR3 is TGCGCCAGCAGTGGAGGGGCTTACACAGATACGCAGTATTTT. Protein sequence: CASSGGAYTDTQYF. V and J are TRBV10-1 and TRBJ2-3; the D call may be TRBD1 or TRBD2 (5 bases each). CDR3 size: 14 residues. The V gene's germline CDR1 is WNHNN and CDR2 SYGVQD (reference sequence). V was clipped by 4 bases and J by 2 bases, with 10 bases between them.